This passage covers 28 T cell receptor beta chains from one sample sequenced in a study of cytomegalovirus exposure and HLA in healthy donors. Primers for the PCR totalled 60 Vbeta and 13 Jbeta. Sequencing used immunoSEQ multiplex PCR; TCRdb keeps in-frame clones, though not all of them. The sample carries about 200,000 clones, about 80% recorded once. Material for sequencing was PBMCs. The receptors originated from a woman in her twenties or thirties in good health and CMV-seropositive.

In regard to this clone: One junction end disagrees with the germline gene, perhaps due to a read error. The chain is built from TRBV20-1 and TRBJ1-2; TRBD1 matches at 9 bases. From germline, CDR1 is DFQATT and CDR2 SNEGSKA (reference sequence). The CDR3 totals 11 residues. CDR3 DNA sequence: TGCAGTGCTAGTCCCACACAGGGGGCTTCCTTC. As protein: CSASPTQGASF.

V gene TRBV12-2 combines with J gene TRBJ2-7; the D call TRBD2 from the table was never checked on the DNA. TRBV12-2 is tagged as a pseudogene. This CDR3 contains 16 residues. CDR3 in amino acids: CASRLATGLAGDCQYF. The CDR3 DNA sequence: TGTGCAAGTCGCTTAGCTACGGGACTAGCGGGGGACTGTCAGTACTTC.

The gene calls are TRBV6-5 and TRBJ2-7, with D possibly matching TRBD1 (6 bases). CDR1 and CDR2 from the germline V gene are MNHEY and SVGAGI. The CDR3 runs 15 residues. Trimming left V 0 bases short and J 3 bases short, with 12 bases between. Written as DNA, the CDR3 is TGTGCCAGCAGTTACTCCGTGGACAGCTTCTACGAGCAGTACTTC. This encodes CASSYSVDSFYEQYF.

The V call is TRBV9, the J call TRBJ1-1; D gene ambiguous. CDR1 and CDR2 from the germline V gene are SGDLS and YYNGEE. V lost 2 bases and J lost 0, with 8 bases in between. CDR3 length: 14 amino acids. This chain's CDR3 is CASSVQSMNTEAFF. The CDR3 nucleotides are TGTGCCAGCAGCGTCCAAAGCATGAACACTGAAGCTTTCTTT.

The gene calls are TRBV21-1 and TRBJ1-4. TRBV21-1 is noted as a pseudogene. This CDR3 has 15 residues. The CDR3 nucleotides read TGTGCCAGCAGGTCGGCTATCCCTAGGAATGAAAAACTGTTTTTT. Encoded protein: CASRSAIPRNEKLFF.

This clone turned up a few times. The chain has TRBV25-1 and TRBJ1-1; 7 positions match TRBD1. V was pared by 5 bases and J by 1 base, with 7 bases of the junction left unmatched. The CDR3 extends over 15 amino acids. From germline, CDR1 is MGHDK and CDR2 SYGVNS. The CDR3 DNA sequence: TGTGCCAGCAGTATACAGGGGTCAGGGAACACTGAAGCTTTCTTT. It translates to CASSIQGSGNTEAFF. The variable domain in full, with the rest retrieved from reference TRBV25-1 and TRBJ1-1, is EADIYQTPRYLVIGTGKKITLECSQTMGHDKMYWYQQDPGMELHLIHYSYGVNSTEKGDLSSESTVSRIRTEHFPLTLESARPSHTSQYLCASSIQGSGNTEAFFGQGTRLTVV.

The chain carries TRBV9 and TRBJ2-7, with 7 bases aligning to TRBD1. The CDR3 is made up of 15 amino acids. Per the germline V gene, CDR1 is SGDLS and CDR2 is YYNGEE. Trimming removed 4 bases from V and 6 bases from J; junction bases left unmatched: 13. In DNA form, the CDR3 reads TGTGCCAGCAGCCCAAGTGGGGACAGAAGTCGCGAGCAGTACTTC. Translated, it gives CASSPSGDRSREQYF.

The gene calls are TRBV7-2 and TRBJ2-7, with 11 bases lining up with TRBD1. The CDR3 extends over 16 amino acids. With 5 bases clipped from V and 5 bases from J, the junction kept 11 bases outside the gene matches. Germline V gives CDR1 SGHTA, CDR2 FQGNSA. CDR3 region: CASSQGGTGGSNEQYF. The DNA for the CDR3 is TGTGCCAGCAGCCAAGGTGGGACAGGGGGGTCCAACGAGCAGTACTTC.

This clone appeared a single time. This chain links TRBV2 with TRBJ2-5, with a weak D call TRBD1 (7 bases). Trimming shortened V by 7 bases and J by 5 bases, and 20 bases separated the two germline ends. CDR3 length: 15 amino acids. CDR1 and CDR2 (germline): SNHLY, FYNNEI. Written as DNA, the CDR3 is TGTGCCAGCACTGGGCAGGGGGGTAATCGGGAGACCCAGTACTTC. Translation: CASTGQGGNRETQYF. The variable domain in full, with the rest retrieved from reference TRBV2 and TRBJ2-5, is EPEVTQTPSHQVTQMGQEVILRCVPISNHLYFYWYRQILGQKVEFLVSFYNNEISEKSEIFDDQFSVERPDGSNFTLKIRSTKLEDSAMYFCASTGQGGNRETQYFGPGTRLLVL.

The CDR3 nucleotides read TGTGCCAGCAGCTTAGGTTCGGCTAACTATGGCTACACCTTC. Translation: CASSLGSANYGYTF. The V and J genes are TRBV7-8 and TRBJ1-2, with no clear D. With 1 base removed from V and 0 bases from J, the gap between germline ends came to 6 bases. CDR1 is SGHVS and CDR2 is FQNEAQ in the germline V gene. The CDR3 consists of 14 residues.

V usage is TRBV6-6 and J usage is TRBJ2-5; TRBD1 agrees at 8 bases. V shed 6 bases and J 5 bases; nucleotides not matched to a gene: 8. Germline CDR1 is MNHNY and CDR2 is SVGAGI (reference sequence). This CDR3 has 14 residues. CDR3 bases: TGTGCCAGCAGGCCAGGACAGGGCGAGGAGACCCAGTACTTC. Translation: CASRPGQGEETQYF.

The chain couples TRBV4-3 to TRBJ2-5; D is perhaps TRBD1 (5 bases). V lost 4 bases and J 5 bases, leaving 11 bases between the germline ends. This CDR3 contains 13 residues. Germline V gene data show CDR1 as LGHNA and CDR2 as YSLEER. CDR3 in DNA: TGCGCCAGCAGCCGGGAAAAGGGGGAGACCCAGTACTTC. It translates to CASSREKGETQYF.

The chain joins TRBV6-5 to TRBJ2-7; 7 bases align to TRBD1. The CDR3 runs 15 residues. Germline V gives CDR1 MNHEY, CDR2 SVGAGI. After removal of 3 bases from V and 2 bases from J, the junction contained 7 bases not matched to a gene. CDR3 sequence: CASSYNRDSPYEQYF. DNA of the CDR3: TGTGCCAGCAGTTATAACCGGGACAGTCCCTACGAGCAGTACTTC.

The chain couples TRBV10-3 to TRBJ1-2; D is perhaps TRBD1 (6 bases). Germline values: CDR1 ENHRY, CDR2 SYGVKD. The CDR3 sequence is 16 residues long. Trimming stripped 6 bases from V and 2 bases from J, with 19 bases between. CDR3 sequence (DNA): TGTGCCATCAGCGAAACATCAGGGGTAGGCAACTATGGCTACACCTTC. It encodes CAISETSGVGNYGYTF.

The chain is built from TRBV19 and TRBJ2-3, with D perhaps TRBD1 (6 bases). CDR1 is LNHDA and CDR2 is SQIVND in the germline V gene (reference sequence). The CDR3 is 12 amino acids. The CDR3 loop is CATGRGTDTQYF. The CDR3 region has the DNA TGTGCAACAGGGCGTGGCACAGATACGCAGTATTTT.

J is TRBJ1-2 and V is TRBV27; tentatively, D is TRBD1 (6 bases). The CDR3 runs to 12 residues. Trimming took off 2 bases at V and 10 bases at J, with 11 bases between the two ends. The germline V gene encodes CDR1 MNHEY and CDR2 SMNVEV (reference sequence). CDR3 in amino acids: CASSLDRLLYTF. Here the CDR3 DNA reads TGTGCCAGCAGTTTAGACAGGCTCCTCTACACCTTC.

Written as DNA, the CDR3 is TGTGCCAGCAGCCTCCGACTAGCGGACTACAATGAGCAGTTCTTC. Amino acids: CASSLRLADYNEQFF. The chain recombines TRBV9 with TRBJ2-1; TRBD2 matches 9 bases. Germline values: CDR1 SGDLS, CDR2 YYNGEE. The CDR3 has 15 amino acids. Unmatched junction bases numbered 5, after V lost 4 bases and J lost 3 bases.

This sequence joins TRBV5-1 and TRBJ1-1; 8 positions agree with TRBD1. Germline CDR1 reads SGHRS; CDR2 reads YFSETQ. The CDR3 sequence is 15 residues long. Unmatched junction bases numbered 9, after V lost 4 bases and J lost 4 bases. The CDR3 nucleotides are TGCGCCAGCAGCCCCGGACAGGGAAGAGGCACTGAAGCTTTCTTT. It encodes CASSPGQGRGTEAFF.

V gene TRBV7-2 combines with J gene TRBJ1-2; possible D gene TRBD1, 6 bases. CDR3 length: 15 amino acids. Deletions cut 5 bases from V and 2 bases from J, with 15 bases between. The germline V gene encodes CDR1 SGHTA and CDR2 FQGNSA. The CDR3 loop is CASSPEGGGNYGYTF. The CDR3 DNA reads as TGTGCCAGCAGCCCGGAGGGAGGGGGGAACTATGGCTACACCTTC.

The rearrangement uses TRBV27 and TRBJ2-7; 8 nucleotides agree with TRBD2. The V gene end was trimmed by 2 bases and the J gene end by 3 bases; junction bases not matched to a gene: 6. The CDR3 consists of 15 residues. Germline CDR1 MNHEY, CDR2 SMNVEV (reference sequence). The DNA of the CDR3 is TGTGCCAGCAGTTTACGACCGGGAGGGGGCTACGAGCAGTACTTC. It yields the protein CASSLRPGGGYEQYF.

This sequence joins TRBV4-3 and TRBJ2-6; the match to TRBD1 covers 10 bases. V shed 0 bases, J shed 0 bases, and the junction held 8 bases outside the gene matches. Germline V gives CDR1 LGHNA, CDR2 YSLEER. There are 20 residues in the CDR3. CDR3 residues: CASSQDPGGTGDSGANVLTF. The CDR3 DNA reads as TGCGCCAGCAGCCAAGATCCTGGGGGGACAGGGGACTCTGGGGCCAACGTCCTGACTTTC.

The chain employs TRBV4-3 and TRBJ2-1; 10 bases map to TRBD2. Germline lookup yields CDR1 LGHNA and CDR2 YSLEER. Trimming removed 3 bases from V and 15 bases from J; junction bases left unmatched: 11. The CDR3 runs 14 residues. For the CDR3, the DNA is TGCGCCAGCAGCCACCTAGGACTAGCGGACGCCTTGTTCTTC. Amino acids: CASSHLGLADALFF.

The chain links TRBV10-1 to TRBJ1-1, with 8 bases that match TRBD1. Trimming took 5 bases from V and 1 from J; bases not matched to a gene: 15. The germline V gene has CDR1 WNHNN and CDR2 SYGVQD (reference sequence). This CDR3 has 18 residues. The CDR3 DNA reads TGCGCCAGCAGTTCCCGGGTGGGGCAGGGGGCCCCGAACACTGAAGCTTTCTTT. Its translation: CASSSRVGQGAPNTEAFF.

The chain combines TRBV27 with TRBJ1-2, with 7 bases matching TRBD1. CDR1 is MNHEY and CDR2 is SMNVEV in the germline V gene (reference sequence). V was pared by 6 bases and J by 4 bases, with 8 bases of the junction left unmatched. CDR3 length equals 14 residues. The CDR3 region is CASSPTGFGYGYTF. The CDR3 bases are TGTGCCAGCAGCCCGACAGGGTTCGGCTATGGCTACACCTTC.

V is TRBV4-1 and J is TRBJ2-7; D remains unclear. There are 15 residues in the CDR3. Germline loops: CDR1 MGHRA, CDR2 YSYEKL. V was pared by 1 base and J by 2 bases, with 12 bases between. CDR3 DNA: TGCGCCAGCAGCCAAGGGTTTTTGCGGACCTACGAGCAGTACTTC. It is translated as CASSQGFLRTYEQYF.

This chain joins TRBV7-2 and TRBJ2-1; 8 positions agree with TRBD2. The germline gives CDR1 SGHTA, CDR2 FQGNSA. CDR3 length: 15 amino acids. The V segment lost 5 bases and the J segment 5 bases; nucleotides outside the gene matches: 8. CDR3 sequence: CASSISGRVHNEQFF. The CDR3 DNA follows: TGTGCCAGCAGCATCAGCGGGAGAGTCCACAATGAGCAGTTCTTC.

This chain connects TRBV7-6 to TRBJ2-2; TRBD2 is a possible D gene (5 bases). The germline V gene has CDR1 SGHVS and CDR2 FNYEAQ. The CDR3 extends over 13 amino acids. With 1 base removed from V and 5 bases from J, the gap between germline ends came to 5 bases. The CDR3 loop reads CASSLGGTGELFF. DNA for the CDR3: TGTGCCAGCAGCTTAGGAGGGACCGGGGAGCTGTTTTTT.

V usage is TRBV6-6 and J usage is TRBJ2-2, with TRBD1 as a possible D gene (5 bases). Germline V gene lookup returns CDR1 MNHNY and CDR2 SVGAGI (reference sequence). This CDR3 spans 14 amino acids. Trimming took off 8 bases at V and 4 bases at J, with 14 bases between the two ends. CDR3 residues: CASQGIRRTGELFF. In nucleotides, the CDR3 is TGTGCCAGCCAGGGAATCCGCCGCACCGGGGAGCTGTTTTTT.